One and the same sample provided the 28 T cell receptor beta chains below, sequenced in a study of CD4 T cell repertoires in COVID-19. Only in-frame clones appear in the TCRdb table, and some are missing; sequencing was by immunoSEQ multiplex PCR. The sample includes about 75,000 clones, roughly four fifths of them seen just once. The specimen was CD4+ T cells from peripheral blood, collected after recovery from COVID-19. The source is a human donor who had COVID-19.

This clone was detected once. The chain carries TRBV6-5 and TRBJ1-1; 7 bases are a match to TRBD1. This CDR3 is built from 14 residues. The germline V gene encodes CDR1 MNHEY and CDR2 SVGAGI. The ends lost 7 bases at V and 2 bases at J; junction bases unmatched: 7. The CDR3 nucleotides are TGTGCCAGCACCATGACAGGGACTAACACTGAAGCTTTCTTT. It codes for CASTMTGTNTEAFF.

There are a few counts of this clone. Written as DNA, the CDR3 is TGTGCCAGCAGTATCCAAGGGGCGGTAAATGAAAAACTGTTTTTT. Protein sequence: CASSIQGAVNEKLFF. This chain uses TRBV6-5 with TRBJ1-4; a possible D gene is TRBD1 (5 bases). Trimming left V 5 bases short and J 5 bases short, with 15 bases between. Germline CDR1 is MNHEY and CDR2 is SVGAGI. This CDR3 has 15 residues.

V gene TRBV28 combines with J gene TRBJ2-7; D is undetermined. V lost 8 bases, J lost 3 bases, and 14 bases lay in between. Germline lookup yields CDR1 MDHEN and CDR2 SYDVKM. This CDR3 contains 13 residues. The CDR3 loop is CASHGGWNYEQYF. CDR3 coding DNA: TGTGCCAGCCACGGTGGGTGGAACTACGAGCAGTACTTC. Filled out from reference TRBV28 and TRBJ2-7, the complete variable domain reads DVKVTQSSRYLVKRTGEKVFLECVQDMDHENMFWYRQDPGLGLRLIYFSYDVKMKEKGDIPEGYSVSREKKERFSLILESASTNQTSMYLCASHGGWNYEQYFGPGTRLTVT.

This clone was detected once. This chain connects TRBV5-4 to TRBJ1-1; a possible D gene is TRBD1 (5 bases). V was cut by 4 bases and J by 4 bases, with 17 bases left in between. Germline V gene data show CDR1 as SGHNT and CDR2 as YYREEE (reference sequence). This CDR3 spans 15 amino acids. CDR3 in amino acids: CASSQGSYGGTEAFF. In nucleotides, the CDR3 is TGTGCCAGCAGCCAAGGCTCCTACGGGGGCACTGAAGCTTTCTTT. The full variable domain, completed using reference TRBV5-4 and TRBJ1-1, is ETGVTQSPTHLIKTRGQQVTLRCSSQSGHNTVSWYQQALGQGPQFIFQYYREEENGRGNFPPRFSGLQFPNYSSELNVNALELDDSALYLCASSQGSYGGTEAFFGQGTRLTVV.

The rearrangement links TRBV29-1 to TRBJ1-2; D perhaps matches TRBD1 (6 bases). This CDR3 is 13 amino acids long. Germline CDR1 SQVTM, CDR2 ANQGSEA. Trimming stripped 5 bases from V and 8 bases from J, with 18 bases between. The CDR3: CSVKGGARSGYTF. CDR3 nucleotides: TGCAGCGTTAAGGGGGGGGCCCGGAGCGGCTACACCTTC.

This clone was detected only a few times. In nucleotides, the CDR3 is TGTGCCAGCAGCTTGGACGGGGGCGGTTCACCCCTCCACTTT. It codes for CASSLDGGGSPLHF. This rearrangement joins TRBV11-3 to TRBJ1-6, with D perhaps matching TRBD1 (6 bases). This CDR3 has 14 residues. V was clipped by 3 bases and J by 9 bases, with 12 bases between them. Germline CDR1 SGHNT, CDR2 YENEEA.

The chain uses TRBV6-5 and TRBJ1-2, with TRBD1 identical over 7 bases. The CDR3 spans 13 residues. The V gene end was trimmed by 11 bases and the J gene end by 6 bases; junction bases not matched to a gene: 12. CDR1 and CDR2 (germline): MNHEY, SVGAGI. CDR3 sequence reads: CAADRAALNGYTF. The CDR3 region has the DNA TGTGCCGCCGACAGGGCGGCCCTCAATGGCTACACCTTC.

The genes are TRBV14 and TRBJ1-2; D remains unclear. The V gene's germline CDR1 is SGHDN and CDR2 FVKESK. Trimming took off 4 bases at V and 7 bases at J, with 19 bases between the two ends. This CDR3 comprises 15 residues. The CDR3, as DNA: TGTGCCAGCAGCCTACGGACGGATCCTATCCGTGGCTACACCTTC. This translates into CASSLRTDPIRGYTF. Together with reference TRBV14 and TRBJ1-2, the CDR3 gives the full variable domain: EAGVTQFPSHSVIEKGQTVTLRCDPISGHDNLYWYRRVMGKEIKFLLHFVKESKQDESGMPNNRFLAERTGGTYSTLKVQPAELEDSGVYFCASSLRTDPIRGYTFGSGTRLTVV.

This clone was found a few times. The rearrangement links TRBV7-8 to TRBJ1-2; no reliable D call. The V end lost 1 base, the J end lost 4 bases, and 7 bases lay between the germline ends. Germline V lookup: CDR1 SGHVS, CDR2 FQNEAQ. CDR3 size: 13 residues. As DNA, the CDR3 is TGTGCCAGCAGCTTAGGGGAGGGCTATGGCTACACCTTC. Protein product: CASSLGEGYGYTF.

CDR3 loop: CASSIGTSGISYNEQFF. The CDR3 nucleotides read TGTGCCAGCAGTATTGGGACTAGCGGGATTTCCTACAATGAGCAGTTCTTC. The rearrangement links TRBV6-4 to TRBJ2-1; 13 bases map to TRBD2. The CDR3 consists of 17 residues. Germline V CDR1 and CDR2: MRHNA, SNTAGT. V shed 5 bases and J 1 base; nucleotides not matched to a gene: 5.

This chain connects TRBV6-5 to TRBJ2-1; 8 bases align to TRBD2. CDR1 and CDR2 (germline): MNHEY, SVGAGI. The CDR3 covers 14 residues. The J segment lost 1 base and the V segment lost 5 bases, leaving 1 base of the junction unmatched. The CDR3 region is CASSPSGSYNEQFF. In nucleotides, the CDR3 is TGTGCCAGCAGTCCTAGCGGGTCCTACAATGAGCAGTTCTTC.

This sequence joins TRBV19 and TRBJ1-4; 8 bases are a match to TRBD1. Germline assignment: CDR1 LNHDA and CDR2 SQIVND (reference sequence). The junction had 6 bases not matched to a gene; V was cut back by 5 bases and J by 4 bases. The CDR3 is 15 residues long. This chain's CDR3 is CASSAQGGVNEKLFF. The CDR3 DNA is TGTGCCAGTAGTGCACAGGGGGGAGTTAATGAAAAACTGTTTTTT.

The gene calls are TRBV29-1 and TRBJ2-5; TRBD2 matches 16 bases. The CDR3 is made up of 18 amino acids. Unmatched junction bases numbered 11, after V lost 3 bases and J lost 4 bases. Germline V gene data show CDR1 as SQVTM and CDR2 as ANQGSEA. CDR3 DNA: TGCAGCGTTGAGGGGGGACTAGCGGGAGGGCCCTCTGGAGAGACCCAGTACTTC. Protein product: CSVEGGLAGGPSGETQYF.

The chain links TRBV19 to TRBJ1-2; D is perhaps TRBD1 (6 bases). This CDR3 contains 15 residues. Looked up from germline, CDR1 is LNHDA and CDR2 is SQIVND (reference sequence). Trimming took 5 bases from V and 0 from J, leaving 13 bases between them. The CDR3 protein is CASSSGEYSNYGYTF. The CDR3 coding sequence is TGTGCCAGTAGTTCAGGGGAGTACTCTAACTATGGCTACACCTTC.

The V call is TRBV11-2, the J call TRBJ1-2; D call uncertain. V was cut by 4 bases and J by 5 bases, with 11 bases left in between. In germline, CDR1 is SGHAT, CDR2 FQNNGV. The CDR3 contains 13 residues. CDR3 bases: TGTGCCAGCAGCTCCGTGCGGCATTATGGCTACACCTTC. Translated, it gives CASSSVRHYGYTF.

The V gene is TRBV6-5, the J gene TRBJ1-5; D remains unclear. Germline V gene lookup returns CDR1 MNHEY and CDR2 SVGAGI. This CDR3 spans 15 amino acids. Trimming removed 0 bases at V and 4 bases at J, with 10 bases between. The CDR3 DNA reads TGTGCCAGCAGTTACTCTGGGATATTAAATCAGCCCCAGCATTTT. Translating it yields CASSYSGILNQPQHF.

This chain connects TRBV28 to TRBJ1-1; a weak D match, TRBD1 (5 bases). Germline loops: CDR1 MDHEN, CDR2 SYDVKM. This CDR3 has 16 amino acids. V gave up 6 bases and J gave up 1 base, with 18 bases separating them. CDR3 residues: CASSESPGPRNTEAFF. The CDR3 DNA reads TGTGCCAGCAGCGAGAGCCCGGGACCGCGGAACACTGAAGCTTTCTTT.

The chain employs TRBV12-3 or TRBV12-4 and TRBJ1-5; D is ambiguous. The CDR3 totals 13 residues. Trimming cost V 5 bases and J 6 bases, with 11 bases left between them. CDR3 sequence (DNA): TGTGCCAGCAGTCCAGGAGAGGGTCAGCCCCAGCATTTT. This gives the protein CASSPGEGQPQHF.

This chain uses TRBV13 with TRBJ2-2; possible D gene TRBD1, 5 bases. The CDR3 loop spans 13 amino acids. V shed 5 bases and J shed 6 bases, with 10 bases lying between them. CDR1 is PRHDT and CDR2 is FYEKMQ in the germline V gene (reference sequence). The CDR3 DNA follows: TGTGCCAGCAGCCTAAGGGGTTCCGGGGAGCTGTTTTTT. It is translated as CASSLRGSGELFF.

The genes are TRBV2 and TRBJ2-4, with 10 positions matching TRBD2. The germline V gene encodes CDR1 SNHLY and CDR2 FYNNEI. The CDR3 contains 14 residues. V gave up 6 bases and J gave up 7 bases; unmatched junction bases: 6. Here the CDR3 reads CASSSLAGVNIQYF. The CDR3 bases are TGTGCCAGCAGCTCTCTAGCGGGAGTTAACATTCAGTACTTC.

The rearrangement links TRBV5-1 to TRBJ1-3, with 7 positions matching TRBD1. Germline CDR1 reads SGHRS; CDR2 reads YFSETQ. This CDR3 is built from 15 residues. After removal of 0 bases from V and 4 bases from J, the junction contained 4 bases not matched to a gene. The CDR3 loop reads CASSLEQGIGNTIYF. CDR3 DNA: TGCGCCAGCAGCTTGGAACAGGGGATAGGAAACACCATATATTTT.

The gene calls are TRBV6-5 and TRBJ2-3, with D perhaps matching TRBD2 (6 bases). Germline V gives CDR1 MNHEY, CDR2 SVGAGI. V lost 7 bases and J lost 0, with 11 bases in between. The CDR3 has 14 amino acids. The CDR3 here is CASKKGTSTDTQYF. The DNA for the CDR3 is TGTGCCAGCAAGAAGGGGACTAGCACAGATACGCAGTATTTT.

The V call is TRBV11-2, the J call TRBJ2-7; D not certain. The CDR3 contains 13 residues. Looked up from germline, CDR1 is SGHAT and CDR2 is FQNNGV. V was shortened by 5 bases and J by 4 bases, with 12 bases between the two germline ends. CDR3 sequence: CASSPSDLYEQYF. Here the CDR3 DNA reads TGTGCCAGCAGCCCATCGGACCTTTACGAGCAGTACTTC.

J is TRBJ2-6 and V is TRBV24-1; 7 nucleotides match TRBD1. V was clipped by 2 bases and J by 0 bases; unmatched bases: 12. Germline values: CDR1 KGHDR, CDR2 SFDVKD. This CDR3 is built from 20 residues. The CDR3 DNA follows: TGTGCCACCAGTGATTGGAAGAGGGACAGCCGTATCTCTGGGGCCAACGTCCTGACTTTC. Amino acids: CATSDWKRDSRISGANVLTF.

The chain has TRBV7-2 and TRBJ2-5; D assignment may be TRBD1 or TRBD2 (6 bases each). V dropped 1 base and J dropped 1 base, with 16 bases sitting between them. Germline loops: CDR1 SGHTA, CDR2 FQGNSA. CDR3 length: 17 amino acids. CDR3 coding DNA: TGTGCCAGCAGCTTAGGAATCTCCGGGGGCCCCCAAGAGACCCAGTACTTC. Encoded protein: CASSLGISGGPQETQYF.

Details on this clone: The junction and the germline gene differ at one end; a read error may be behind it. This sequence joins TRBV11-3 and TRBJ2-1; 9 bases map to TRBD2. This CDR3 is 14 amino acids long. Germline V gene data show CDR1 as SGHNT and CDR2 as YENEEA. The CDR3 reads CASSLDSSGRPPLF. Here the CDR3 DNA reads TGTGCCAGCAGCTTAGATTCCAGCGGGAGGCCCCCACTCTTC.

V usage is TRBV7-9 and J usage is TRBJ2-5, with 8 positions matching TRBD1. Germline V gene data show CDR1 as SEHNR and CDR2 as FQNEAQ (reference sequence). V was clipped by 5 bases and J by 3 bases; unmatched bases: 11. The CDR3 spans 16 residues. The CDR3 DNA reads TGTGCCAGCAGCCCCAGGGGCAGGGGGCTGGAAGAGACCCAGTACTTC. Amino acid sequence: CASSPRGRGLEETQYF. Based on the CDR3 plus reference TRBV7-9 and TRBJ2-5, the full variable domain is DTGVSQNPRHKITKRGQNVTFRCDPISEHNRLYWYRQTLGQGPEFLTYFQNEAQLEKSRLLSDRFSAERPKGSFSTLEIQRTEQGDSAMYLCASSPRGRGLEETQYFGPGTRLLVL.

This sequence joins TRBV15 and TRBJ1-1; D is unclear. CDR1 is LNHNV, CDR2 YYDKDF, per germline (reference sequence). V was trimmed by 8 bases and J by 6 bases, leaving 22 bases between them. The CDR3 has 15 amino acids. This chain's CDR3 is CATAPHEAVIPEAFF. CDR3 DNA sequence: TGTGCCACCGCCCCTCACGAAGCGGTTATCCCTGAAGCTTTCTTT.